This T cell receptor (beta chain) derives from a study of cytomegalovirus exposure and HLA in healthy donors. General study results and limits: It was 150 to 200 TCR beta chains that were listed as cytomegalovirus-associated. Being productive about 90% or about 30% of the time was typical of most TCR beta V segments in an earlier analysis. In a later analysis, TCR beta V- and J-gene trimming showed a link to a missense DCLRE1C variant.

This clone was counted once. The antigen remains undetermined. 60 Vbeta and 13 Jbeta primers were used in PCR. The method was immunoSEQ multiplex PCR; TCRdb's version includes in-frame clones alone and lacks a portion of them. The sample has about 84,000 clones, more than 50% seen once. There are 15 residues in the CDR3. The V gene end was trimmed by 0 bases and the J gene end by 8 bases; junction bases not matched to a gene: 6. Germline CDR1 is MNHEY and CDR2 is SVGAGI. Sequencing input: PBMCs. The sequence was obtained from a middle-aged woman in good health and CMV-seropositive. The chain has TRBV6-5 and TRBJ1-2, with 10 positions matching TRBD1. The CDR3 is CASSYSPTGGRGYTF. The CDR3 nucleotides are TGTGCCAGCAGTTACTCCCCGACAGGGGGCAGAGGCTACACCTTC.